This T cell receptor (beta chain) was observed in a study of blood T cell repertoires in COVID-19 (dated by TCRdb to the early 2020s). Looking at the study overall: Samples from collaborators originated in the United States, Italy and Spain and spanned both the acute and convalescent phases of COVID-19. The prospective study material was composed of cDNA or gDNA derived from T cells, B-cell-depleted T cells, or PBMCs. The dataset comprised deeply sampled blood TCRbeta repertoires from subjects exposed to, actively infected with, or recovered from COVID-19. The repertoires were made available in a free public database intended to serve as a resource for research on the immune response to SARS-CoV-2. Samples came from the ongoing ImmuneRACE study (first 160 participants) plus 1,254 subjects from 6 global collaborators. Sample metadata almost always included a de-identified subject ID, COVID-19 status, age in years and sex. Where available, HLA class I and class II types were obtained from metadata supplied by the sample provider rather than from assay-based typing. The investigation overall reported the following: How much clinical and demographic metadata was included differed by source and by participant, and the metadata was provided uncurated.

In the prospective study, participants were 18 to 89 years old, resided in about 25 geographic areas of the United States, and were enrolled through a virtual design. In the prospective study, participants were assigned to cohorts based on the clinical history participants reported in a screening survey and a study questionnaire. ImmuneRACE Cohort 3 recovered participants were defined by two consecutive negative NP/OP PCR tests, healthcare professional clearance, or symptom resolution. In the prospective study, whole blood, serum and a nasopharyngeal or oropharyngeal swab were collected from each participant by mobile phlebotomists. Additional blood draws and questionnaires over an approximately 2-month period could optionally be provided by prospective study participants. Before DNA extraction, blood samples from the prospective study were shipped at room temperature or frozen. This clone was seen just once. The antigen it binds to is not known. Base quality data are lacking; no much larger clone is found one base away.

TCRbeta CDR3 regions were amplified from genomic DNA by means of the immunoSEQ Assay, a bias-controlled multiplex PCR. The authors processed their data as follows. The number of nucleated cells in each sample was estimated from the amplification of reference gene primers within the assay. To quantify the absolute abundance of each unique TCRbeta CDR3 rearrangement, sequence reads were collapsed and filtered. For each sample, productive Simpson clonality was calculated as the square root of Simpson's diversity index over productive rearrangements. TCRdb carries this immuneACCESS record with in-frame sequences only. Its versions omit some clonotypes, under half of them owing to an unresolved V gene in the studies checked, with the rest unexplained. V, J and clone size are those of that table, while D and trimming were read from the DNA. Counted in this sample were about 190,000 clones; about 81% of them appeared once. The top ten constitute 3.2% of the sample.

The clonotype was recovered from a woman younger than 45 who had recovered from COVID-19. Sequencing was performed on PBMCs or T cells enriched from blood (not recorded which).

The DNA reads TGTGCCAGTAGTTTGGGGGGGGGCCACTATGGCTACACCTTC. It specifies CASSLGGGHYGYTF. The chain is assembled from TRBV19 and TRBJ1-2; the best D guess is TRBD1, with 6 bases matching. Via the germline V gene (reference sequence), CDR1 is LNHDA and CDR2 SQIVND. Measured from the cysteine to the phenylalanine, the CDR3 is 14 residues long. The DNA shown is the 42-base CDR3, in frame from base 1. Trimming at the junction amounts to 5 bases on V and 3 bases on J, and the germline ends lie 13 bases apart.